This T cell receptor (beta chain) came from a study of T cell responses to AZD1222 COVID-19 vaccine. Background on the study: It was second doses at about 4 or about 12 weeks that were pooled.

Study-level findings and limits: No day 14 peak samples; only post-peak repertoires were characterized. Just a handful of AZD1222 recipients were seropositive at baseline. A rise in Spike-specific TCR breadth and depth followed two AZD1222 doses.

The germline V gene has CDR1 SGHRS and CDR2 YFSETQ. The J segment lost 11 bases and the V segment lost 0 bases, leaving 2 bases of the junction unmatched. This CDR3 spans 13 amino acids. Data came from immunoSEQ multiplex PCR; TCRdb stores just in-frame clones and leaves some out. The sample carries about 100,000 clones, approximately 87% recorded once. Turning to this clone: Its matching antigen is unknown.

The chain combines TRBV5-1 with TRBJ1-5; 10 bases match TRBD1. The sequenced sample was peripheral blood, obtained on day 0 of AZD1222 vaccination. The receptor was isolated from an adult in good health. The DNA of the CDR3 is TGCGCCAGCAGCTTGGGACAGGGGGCCGCCCAGCATTTT. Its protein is CASSLGQGAAQHF.